These T cell receptor beta chains were read from a single sample in a study of blood T cells in healthy people across ages. TCRdb independently ran MiXCR on the 5' RACE reads; one entry per CDR3 protein. The sample contains about 1.6 million distinct CDR3 sequences, roughly 32% of which appear only once. The sequenced sample consisted of blood. The receptors originated from a woman in her 30s in good health. Both conserved end residues are part of each CDR3.

>TRBV25-1
CASSDRNIQYF
>TRBV25-1
CASGGTHYNEQFF
>TRBV4-1
CAGSQPTSGKKTQYF
>TRBV7-2
CASSPLFGGCTF
>TRBV6-7
CASSPRPQRALHF
>TRBV7-9
CASSLGSGGPSYNEQFF
>TRBV7-3
CASSSHGPGNSPLHF
>TRBV3-1
CASSHTGEGSYEQYF
>TRBV7-9
CASSDGQGLNTEAFF
>TRBV5-1
CASSPGIPSDTQYF
>TRBV6-4
CASSYASGEVPLSTDTQYF
>TRBV28
CASRPGNMGPYEQYF
>TRBV20-1
CSARDRGREQYF
>TRBV12-3/TRBV12-4
CASSWEGSALHF
>TRBV9
CASNPWAGFTDTQYF
>TRBV24-1
CATRLQTYQETQYF
>TRBV11-2
CASSPQRGGRYNEQFF
>TRBV6-6
CASRPPQGMNTEAFF
>TRBV24-1
CATSDHGQEQFF
>TRBV3-1
CASSQDAALSYEQYF
>TRBV9
CASSVEQGSLWETQYF
>TRBV29-1
CSRDRGNCATDTQYF
>TRBV7-3
CASSQIGTPYNEQFF
>TRBV9
CASSAPQGAPILLDTQYF
>TRBV6-6
CASSKRLDNTEAFF
>TRBV7-9
CASSPGQGLGEQYF
>TRBV13
CASSSTMGLAVYEQYF
>TRBV28
CASSLQGPPISYNSPLHF
>TRBV6-1
CASTKHETGAYSYNEQFF
>TRBV7-2
CASSLSTSGGTADTQYF
>TRBV6-1
CASRKKGGAVLLGHQETQYF
>TRBV7-7
CASSSSGGAINEQYF
>TRBV5-1
CASRPGQGNEKLFF
>TRBV5-1
CASSLDGDRGQPQHF
>TRBV20-1
CSARDTRGAIYEQYF
>TRBV9
CASSVTGNANYGYTF
>TRBV5-1
CASSLEGLVYGYTF
>TRBV27
CASRTSNLETQYF
>TRBV20-1
CSARDAWRHNTGELFF
>TRBV6-1
CASMAGGNSPLHF
>TRBV9
CASSVAGGAMADTQYF
>TRBV7-9
CASSWPLRQAFSTDTQYF
>TRBV3-1
CASSRLQGLAGKEQFF
>TRBV7-3
CASSETSGVGQQFF
>TRBV20-1
CSAAKRRQGGLGEQYF
>TRBV29-1
CSVSQGTSGNTIYF
>TRBV5-1
CASSLLAGNPSYNEQFF
>TRBV6-1
CASKRTSGPYVQYF
>TRBV5-1
CASRFQGEETQYF